Listed below are T cell receptor beta chains from one sample, sequenced in a study of blood T cell repertoires in COVID-19. The method was immunoSEQ multiplex PCR; TCRdb's version includes in-frame clones alone and lacks a portion of them. The sample contains about 160,000 clones, around nine tenths of which appear only once. The sequenced sample consisted of peripheral blood. Receptors were obtained from a man aged 55 to 70 with active or convalescent COVID-19. Both conserved end residues are part of each CDR3. The D gene is left open where the match is weak. The listing skips clone size in some rows; elsewhere it reads once, few, many or a size class.

NA | TRBJ1-6 | TRBV18 | NA | TGTGCCAGCTCACCACCGTCCCAGGGTAGGGATTCACCCCTCCACTTT | CASSPPSQGRDSPLHF
TRBD1 | TRBJ2-3 | TRBV19 | once | TGTGCCACTAGACAGGGGAGAGATACGCAGTATTTT | CATRQGRDTQYF
NA | TRBJ1-5 | TRBV4-2 | NA | TGTGCCAGCAGCCAAGTAACAGAGATAGGCAATCAGCCCCAGCATTTT | CASSQVTEIGNQPQHF
NA | TRBJ1-5 | TRBV6-5 | NA | TGTGCCAGCAAAGACAGTGCGAGCAATCAGCCCCAGCATTTT | CASKDSASNQPQHF
NA | TRBJ2-1 | TRBV20-1 | NA | TGCAGTGCCAGCATGCGGGAGCAGTTCTTC | CSASMREQFF
NA | TRBJ2-3 | TRBV10-1 | NA | TGCGCCAGCAGTGAGGCGGGCACAGATACGCAGTATTTT | CASSEAGTDTQYF
TRBD1 | TRBJ1-1 | TRBV6-4 | NA | TGTGCCAGCAGTGACTCAGGGGGCGCCACTGAAGCTTTCTTT | CASSDSGGATEAFF
TRBD1 | TRBJ1-2 | TRBV18 | NA | TGTGCCAGCTCACCAGGGGACAGAAACTATGGCTACACCTTC | CASSPGDRNYGYTF
NA | TRBJ2-1 | TRBV5-1 | NA | TGCGCCAGCAGCTCTCAGACCTACAATGAGCAGTTCTTC | CASSSQTYNEQFF
NA | TRBJ1-1 | TRBV7-9 | NA | TGTGCCAGCAGCTTAGATTCCGGGAGACCTGAAGCTTTCTTT | CASSLDSGRPEAFF
TRBD1 | TRBJ1-5 | TRBV19 | few | TGTGCCAGTAGTATTAGGGGGCAGGCCTGGGGCAATCAGCCCCAGCATTTT | CASSIRGQAWGNQPQHF
TRBD1 | TRBJ1-2 | TRBV6-6 | NA | TGTGCCAGCAGCCTGGGACAGGGGCATACTAACTATGGCTACACCTTC | CASSLGQGHTNYGYTF
TRBD1 | TRBJ1-4 | TRBV6-5 | NA | TGTGCCAGCACCCCCGCCGGGACAGGGCCCCGAAAACTGTTTTTT | CASTPAGTGPRKLFF
NA | TRBJ1-2 | TRBV5-1 | few | TGCGCCAGCAGCTTTTTACAGGACTCGAGCGGGTATGGCTACACCTTC | CASSFLQDSSGYGYTF
TRBD1 | TRBJ2-6 | TRBV9 | NA | TGTGCCAGCAGCGTGAGGGACAGGGGGCTTGTCGGGGCCAACGTCCTGACTTTC | CASSVRDRGLVGANVLTF
NA | TRBJ2-7 | TRBV28 | NA | TGTGCCAGCAGTTTGGGTCAGGATAGTGGCGAGCAGTACTTC | CASSLGQDSGEQYF
TRBD2 | TRBJ2-5 | TRBV2 | NA | TGTGCCAGCAGTGAATCGGGTAACGGGGGGATCCAAGAGACCCAGTACTTC | CASSESGNGGIQETQYF
TRBD1 | TRBJ2-3 | TRBV4-2 | NA | TGTGCCAGCAGCCACAAGAGAGGGGGCAGCACAGATACGCAGTATTTT | CASSHKRGGSTDTQYF
TRBD2 | TRBJ2-3 | TRBV7-7 | NA | TGTGCCAGCAGCGTAGGACTAGCGGGAGTAGATACGCAGTATTTT | CASSVGLAGVDTQYF
NA | TRBJ1-3 | TRBV7-6 | NA | TGTGCCAGCAGCTTCAGGGACACCATATATTTT | CASSFRDTIYF
NA | TRBJ2-3 | TRBV30 | NA | TGTGCCTGGAGTCATTTCGGGAGCACAGATACGCAGTATTTT | CAWSHFGSTDTQYF
NA | TRBJ1-1 | TRBV6-4 | NA | TGTGCCAGCAGTTCCACAGGGAGAGGGGACACTGAAGCTTTCTTT | CASSSTGRGDTEAFF
TRBD2 | TRBJ2-5 | TRBV6-2/TRBV6-3 | NA | TGTGCCAGCAGCCGCAGACTAGCGGGAGTCGAGACCCAGTACTTC | CASSRRLAGVETQYF
NA | TRBJ2-1 | TRBV7-2 | NA | TGTGCCAGCACTCTAATAGGGGGCGGGGTCTACAATGAGCAGTTCTTC | CASTLIGGGVYNEQFF
TRBD2 | TRBJ2-1 | TRBV15 | NA | TGTGCCACCAGCAGAGCTGAGGGCCTAGCGGGAGGTTGGGTTGAGCAGTTCTTC | CATSRAEGLAGGWVEQFF
NA | TRBJ1-6 | TRBV7-9 | NA | TGTGCCAGCAGCTTAAGAGGCCTGGATTCACCCCTCCACTTT | CASSLRGLDSPLHF
TRBD1 | TRBJ1-6 | TRBV3-1/TRBV3-2 | NA | TGTGCCAGCAGCCGGGGACAGCTTAATTCACCCCTCCACTTT | CASSRGQLNSPLHF
NA | TRBJ2-5 | TRBV2 | NA | TGTGCCAGCAAAGGGGAGGCCCTCGGGGGAACCCAGTACTTC | CASKGEALGGTQYF
NA | TRBJ1-5 | TRBV11-2 | NA | TGTGCCAGCAGCTTAGGGGGTTGGGGGGGAAGCAATCAGCCCCAGCATTTT | CASSLGGWGGSNQPQHF
TRBD1 | TRBJ1-3 | TRBV6-5 | once | TGTGCCAGCACAACAGGGGGATCTGGAAACACCATATATTTT | CASTTGGSGNTIYF
TRBD1 | TRBJ2-7 | TRBV3-1/TRBV3-2 | NA | TGTGCCAGCAGCCAACGCCGGACAGGGGGTTACTACGAGCAGTACTTC | CASSQRRTGGYYEQYF
NA | TRBJ1-4 | TRBV5-4 | NA | TGTGCCAGCAGCTTGGGACACGATGAAAAACTGTTTTTT | CASSLGHDEKLFF
TRBD2 | TRBJ2-5 | TRBV10-2 | NA | TGCGCCAGCAGTGAGCCCATCTATCGGAGCGGGGGGGAAGAGACCCAGTACTTC | CASSEPIYRSGGEETQYF
TRBD2 | TRBJ2-3 | TRBV5-6 | NA | TGTGCCAGCATTAGGCGGGAGGCGATCGGTACGCAGTATTTT | CASIRREAIGTQYF